This T cell receptor beta chain was captured by sequencing in a study of T cells in Graves' hyperthyroidism and ophthalmopathy. This clonotype was detected many times. An absence of ophthalmopathy progression within 18 months meant stable Graves' hyperthyroidism. Disease duration under 2 months; hyperthyroidism patients were aged 18 to 65. Criteria for exclusion of patients were uncontrolled infection, other autoimmune disease, pregnancy or lactation. Germline V lookup: CDR1 SGHAT, CDR2 FQNNGV. The junction had 11 bases not matched to a gene; V was cut back by 1 base and J by 3 bases. The CDR3 extends over 18 amino acids. Using RNA transcripts as the source, TCR beta CDR3 regions were amplified. TCR CDR3 underwent first-round RT-PCR with the HTBI primer set. TCRdb re-derived calls from the multiplex PCR reads in MiXCR, one entry per CDR3 protein. The data hold more than 300,000 distinct CDR3 sequences, with 14% observed a single time.

The sample consisted of blood. This chain links TRBV11-2 with TRBJ2-5; the match to TRBD2 covers 10 bases. The sequence came from a woman aged 60 to 75 with Graves' hyperthyroidism. CDR3 DNA: TGTGCCAGCAGCTTAGCTTTACTAGCGGGACGAATTAAAGAGACCCAGTACTTC. Amino acids: CASSLALLAGRIKETQYF.